The source of this T cell receptor (beta chain) is a study of cytomegalovirus exposure and HLA in healthy donors. The wider study: Earlier sequencing of about 179 million T cells yielded 90 million to 140 million unique TCR beta sequences.

Vbeta (60) and Jbeta (13) primers were used in the PCR. Profiling relied on immunoSEQ multiplex PCR, and the TCRdb table lists in-frame clones only, not all of them. Among tens of thousands of clones, 70% to 75% were seen once, and the ten largest hold roughly 20%. Worth noting for this clone: The antigen is undetermined.

V gave up 5 bases and J gave up 2 bases, with 8 bases separating them. The length of the CDR3 is 13 residues. Germline CDR1 reads PRHDT; CDR2 reads FYEKMQ (reference sequence). General observations from the study: Most subjects had HLA-A and HLA-B alleles reportedly predicted accurately by TCR beta sequences. It was reported that the classifier diagnosed cytomegalovirus status with high specificity and sensitivity in both the original and validation cohorts. Certain sequence variants were highly shared and formed a cluster, and this cluster was likely a sequencing artifact.

This chain uses TRBV13 with TRBJ2-3; D not resolved. This TCR was recovered from a woman younger than 45 in good health and CMV-seropositive. Sequenced input: PBMCs. DNA for the CDR3: TGTGCCAGCAGCCCCCCTGTCACAGATACGCAGTATTTT. It encodes CASSPPVTDTQYF.